These 3 T cell receptor beta chains originate from one sample sequenced in a study of T cells in localized non-small cell lung cancer. Sequenced by immunoSEQ multiplex PCR; TCRdb stores in-frame clones only, minus some. The sample contains about 40,000 clones, around nine tenths of which appear only once. Specimen: peripheral blood, collected before any cancer treatment. The receptor source for this set is a man aged 18-55 years with stage I lung adenocarcinoma.

DNA of the CDR3: TGCGCCAGCAGCAATCTACAGGGTTCCTACGAGCAGTACTTC. This sequence encodes CASSNLQGSYEQYF. The chain links TRBV5-1 to TRBJ2-7; tentative D call: TRBD1 (6 bases). CDR1 is SGHRS, CDR2 YFSETQ, per germline. The CDR3 extends over 14 amino acids. Trimming stripped 4 bases from V and 1 base from J, with 12 bases between.

This clone turned up a few times. The chain couples TRBV2 to TRBJ2-1; TRBD1 matches at 11 bases. CDR3 length: 13 residues. CDR1 is SNHLY, CDR2 FYNNEI, per germline. Trimming at V came to 6 bases and at J to 7 bases, leaving 2 bases not matched to a gene. CDR3 sequence: CASRGQGGNEQFF. CDR3 nucleotides: TGTGCCAGCAGGGGACAGGGGGGGAATGAGCAGTTCTTC.

This chain links TRBV5-1 with TRBJ2-2, with 7 bases matching TRBD1. The length of the CDR3 is 14 residues. CDR1 SGHRS and CDR2 YFSETQ come from the germline V gene. After removal of 1 base from V and 3 bases from J, the junction contained 0 bases not matched to a gene. The CDR3 region is CASSLTGDTGELFF. DNA of the CDR3: TGCGCCAGCAGCTTGACAGGGGACACCGGGGAGCTGTTTTTT.